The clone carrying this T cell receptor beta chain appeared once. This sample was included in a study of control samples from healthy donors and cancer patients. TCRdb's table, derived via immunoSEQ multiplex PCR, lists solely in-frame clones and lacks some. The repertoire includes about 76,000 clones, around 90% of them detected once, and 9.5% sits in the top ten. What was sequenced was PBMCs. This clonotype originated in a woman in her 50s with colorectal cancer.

CDR3 in amino acids: CASSLSDRGRRAFF. The CDR3 DNA reads as TGTGCCAGCAGTTTATCGGACAGGGGGCGACGAGCTTTCTTT. The J gene is TRBJ1-1, the V gene TRBV27, with TRBD1 matching 11 bases. This CDR3 comprises 14 residues. Germline V gene lookup returns CDR1 MNHEY and CDR2 SMNVEV (reference sequence). The J segment lost 10 bases and the V segment lost 0 bases, leaving 4 bases of the junction unmatched.